A single TCR beta chain is shown here with its context. The record originates from a study of technical replicates of blood from a handful of donors. Only in-frame clones appear in the TCRdb table, and some are missing; sequencing was by immunoSEQ multiplex PCR. The table records some 66,000 clones, roughly 98% of them present only once. V lost 2 bases and J lost 5; bases outside the gene matches: 8. CDR1 and CDR2 (germline): SGHNT, YENEEA. The CDR3 covers 17 residues. The sequencing sample was made of T cells isolated from PBMCs. V gene TRBV11-3 combines with J gene TRBJ2-1; 11 bases fit TRBD2. The clonotype was recovered from a human donor in good health. This chain's CDR3 is CASSLSGGTSGNNEQFF. In nucleotides, the CDR3 is TGTGCCAGCAGCTTAAGCGGGGGGACTAGCGGCAACAATGAGCAGTTCTTC.